These 23 T cell receptor beta chains originate from one sample sequenced in a study of blood T cells in healthy people across ages. It was with a sample-barcoded 5' primer and a J-beta primer mix that a second PCR of roughly 6 to 11 cycles was run. TCRdb fed the 5' RACE reads into MiXCR, producing one record per CDR3 protein. The sample lists 780,000 or so distinct CDR3 sequences, more than 50% occurring once. The sample comprised blood. Receptors were obtained from a man in his forties or fifties in good health.

This clonotype appeared a single time. CDR3 sequence (DNA): TGCAGCGTTGTTGGCGAGGCAAACACCTTC. It translates to CSVVGEANTF. The J gene is TRBJ1-2, the V gene TRBV29-1, with unresolved D. CDR3 size: 10 residues. The germline V gene has CDR1 SQVTM and CDR2 ANQGSEA. V was cut by 4 bases and J by 12 bases, with 12 bases left in between.

With respect to this clonotype: At one end, the junction sequence differs from germline, possibly due to a read error. The V and J genes are TRBV4-3 and TRBJ1-6; D ambiguous. The CDR3 is 15 amino acids. Germline CDR1 and CDR2: LGHNA and YSLEER. The chain's CDR3 is CASSQDSGYNSLLHF. CDR3 nucleotides: TGCGCCAGCAGCCAAGATTCGGGGTATAATTCACTCCTCCACTTT.

The chain combines TRBV3-1 with TRBJ1-6, with D possibly TRBD1 on 5 matching bases. Trimming took off 7 bases at V and 2 bases at J, with 9 bases between the two ends. The length of the CDR3 is 14 residues. CDR1 and CDR2 from the germline V gene are LGHDT and YNNKEL (reference sequence). The CDR3 bases are TGTGCCAGCATCGGGGACGCCTATAATTCACCCCTCCACTTT. As protein: CASIGDAYNSPLHF.

The chain uses TRBV29-1 and TRBJ2-2; TRBD2 might be the D (5 bases). Germline lookup yields CDR1 SQVTM and CDR2 ANQGSEA. CDR3 length equals 16 residues. V gave up 1 base and J gave up 5 bases, with 17 bases separating them. Here the CDR3 DNA reads TGCAGCGTTGAAGGTCGGGGTTTCGAAGGGACCGGGGAGCTGTTTTTT. It yields the protein CSVEGRGFEGTGELFF.

This clonotype was counted a single time. Compared with germline, one end of the junction differs, possibly owing to a read error. The V call is TRBV29-1, the J call TRBJ1-4; tentative D call: TRBD1 (6 bases). Germline CDR1 reads SQVTM; CDR2 reads ANQGSEA. This CDR3 is built from 14 residues. The CDR3 coding sequence is TGCAGCGTTAAAACAGGGACAACTAATGCAAAACTGTTTTTT. Encoded protein: CSVKTGTTNAKLFF.

J is TRBJ1-2 and V is TRBV21-1. TRBV21-1 is recorded as a pseudogene. The CDR3 extends over 15 amino acids. Written as DNA, the CDR3 is TGTGCCAGCAGCCACCGGGCCTCCGAGGACTATGGCTACACCTTC. As protein: CASSHRASEDYGYTF.

The genes are TRBV7-9 and TRBJ1-6; tentatively, D is TRBD1 (5 bases). Trimming took 6 bases from V and 4 from J, leaving 10 bases between them. Germline-derived CDR1 and CDR2 are SEHNR and FQNEAQ (reference sequence). The CDR3 covers 14 residues. CDR3 residues: CASRGTVYNSPLHF. As DNA, the CDR3 is TGTGCCAGCAGAGGGACTGTGTATAATTCACCCCTCCACTTT.

The CDR3 protein is CASSGTAANQPQHF. CDR3 coding DNA: TGTGCCAGCTCCGGGACCGCCGCCAATCAGCCCCAGCATTTT. The gene calls are TRBV6-5 and TRBJ1-5; D perhaps matches TRBD1 (5 bases). The V end was cut by 8 bases, the J end by 3 bases, with 14 bases between. The germline gives CDR1 MNHEY, CDR2 SVGAGI. The CDR3 extends over 14 amino acids.

This sequence joins TRBV11-1 and TRBJ2-4; 12 bases match TRBD1. With V trimmed by 5 bases and J by 3 bases, 5 bases remained unmatched. Per germline, CDR1 SGHAT and CDR2 FQDESV (reference sequence). The CDR3 covers 16 residues. Here the CDR3 reads CASSRGTGGVKNIQYF. The CDR3, as DNA: TGTGCCAGCAGCCGCGGGACAGGGGGCGTCAAAAACATTCAGTACTTC. Using reference TRBV11-1 and TRBJ2-4 for the parts outside the CDR3, the full variable domain is EAEVAQSPRYKITEKSQAVAFWCDPISGHATLYWYRQILGQGPELLVQFQDESVVDDSQLPKDRFSAERLKGVDSTLKIQPAELGDSAMYLCASSRGTGGVKNIQYFGAGTRLSVL.

For the CDR3, the DNA is TGTGCCAGCAGCCGTGATAAGCGGGGGGGCCTCGATACGCAGTATTTT. It codes for CASSRDKRGGLDTQYF. The chain links TRBV7-3 to TRBJ2-3; 10 bases are a match to TRBD2. Germline V gene lookup returns CDR1 SGHTA and CDR2 FQGTGA. The trim removed 5 bases at V and 6 bases at J, leaving 11 bases unmatched. This CDR3 contains 16 residues.

The rearrangement joins TRBV21-1 to TRBJ2-7; TRBD1, as called in the table, went unchecked against the DNA. TRBV21-1 is deemed a pseudogene. The CDR3 has 13 residues. CDR3 loop: CASIPRPRAEQYF. CDR3 sequence (DNA): TGTGCCAGCATTCCCCGGCCGCGCGCAGAGCAGTACTTC.

This clonotype came up many times. The gene calls are TRBV29-1 and TRBJ2-3; D unclear. CDR3 length: 14 residues. Germline values: CDR1 SQVTM, CDR2 ANQGSEA. V lost 8 bases to trimming and J lost 5 bases, with 20 bases between them. DNA for the CDR3: TGCAGCATGCCGGGCCACAATCGTCAAGATACGCAGTATTTT. Encoded protein: CSMPGHNRQDTQYF.

The J gene is TRBJ2-5, the V gene TRBV5-1; D is possibly TRBD1 (5 bases). V lost 4 bases and J 4 bases, leaving 20 bases between the germline ends. The CDR3 covers 16 residues. Germline V gene sequence: CDR1 SGHRS, CDR2 YFSETQ. CDR3 nucleotide sequence: TGCGCCAGCAGCCAATTGGACGCAGGGAAGGGAGAGACCCAGTACTTC. Residues: CASSQLDAGKGETQYF. The variable domain in full, with the rest retrieved from reference TRBV5-1 and TRBJ2-5, is KAGVTQTPRYLIKTRGQQVTLSCSPISGHRSVSWYQQTPGQGLQFLFEYFSETQRNKGNFPGRFSGRQFSNSRSEMNVSTLELGDSALYLCASSQLDAGKGETQYFGPGTRLLVL.

The rearrangement joins TRBV28 to TRBJ2-5; possibly TRBD1 for D (8 bases). Gene TRBJ2-7 matches the end of the DNA better, so the J call may be wrong. The CDR3 length is 16 residues. Germline assignment: CDR1 MDHEN and CDR2 SYDVKM. As DNA, the CDR3 is TGTGCCAGCAGTTTATACGAGACAGGGGACTACTACGAGCAGTACTTC. Translated, it gives CASSLYETGDYYEQYF.

V is TRBV11-2 and J is TRBJ2-2, with unresolved D. The CDR3 totals 14 residues. V was trimmed by 1 base and J by 4 bases, leaving 7 bases between them. The germline V gene has CDR1 SGHAT and CDR2 FQNNGV. The CDR3 spells CASSLVRTTGELFF. The DNA for the CDR3 is TGTGCCAGCAGCTTAGTGAGGACCACCGGGGAGCTGTTTTTT.

The rearrangement links TRBV28 to TRBJ2-7, with a weak D call TRBD2 (6 bases). CDR1 and CDR2 from the germline V gene are MDHEN and SYDVKM. This CDR3 has 13 amino acids. Trimming left V 7 bases short and J 7 bases short, with 17 bases between. The CDR3 sequence is CASISGGLGEQYF. In DNA form, the CDR3 reads TGTGCCAGCATAAGCGGAGGGCTGGGGGAGCAGTACTTC.

J is TRBJ1-2 and V is TRBV27; D might be TRBD1 (6 bases). Deletions cut 3 bases from V and 4 bases from J, with 15 bases between. Germline loops: CDR1 MNHEY, CDR2 SMNVEV (reference sequence). The CDR3 has 15 amino acids. CDR3 sequence: CASSFGRDTTYGYTF. The CDR3 coding sequence is TGTGCCAGCAGTTTTGGGAGGGACACTACCTATGGCTACACCTTC.

Only a few counts were recorded for this clonotype. The CDR3 sequence is CSVTGTGYNEQFF. The CDR3 DNA sequence: TGCAGCGTCACCGGGACAGGGTACAATGAGCAGTTCTTC. The rearrangement joins TRBV29-1 to TRBJ2-1, with 9 bases aligning to TRBD1. The trim removed 6 bases at V and 4 bases at J, leaving 4 bases unmatched. Germline assignment: CDR1 SQVTM and CDR2 ANQGSEA. The CDR3 is made up of 13 amino acids.

This clonotype is a singleton in its sample. The rearrangement uses TRBV6-6 and TRBJ2-6; D not resolved. The germline CDR1 and CDR2 sequences are MNHNY and SVGAGI (reference sequence). Trimming pared 6 bases from V and 4 bases from J, leaving 7 bases between. The CDR3 has 13 amino acids. CDR3 in amino acids: CASRLTGANVLTF. CDR3 DNA sequence: TGTGCCAGCAGGCTGACAGGGGCCAACGTCCTGACTTTC.

As to this clonotype: The junction departs from germline at one end; a sequencing error may be responsible. The J gene is TRBJ2-1, the V gene TRBV7-2; D ambiguous. The CDR3 has 13 residues. Germline V lookup: CDR1 SGHTA, CDR2 FQGNSA. The CDR3 sequence is CASGLARLNEQFF. The CDR3 coding sequence is TGTGCCAGCGGCTTAGCACGGCTCAATGAGCAGTTCTTC.

This clonotype was counted a few times. This sequence joins TRBV5-1 and TRBJ2-4; 7 bases are a match to TRBD1. Germline trimming cut 2 bases from V and 7 bases from J; bases unmatched to any gene: 6. This CDR3 region has 14 residues. The V gene's germline CDR1 is SGHRS and CDR2 YFSETQ. This CDR3 reads CASSLTGAGNIQYF. CDR3 bases: TGCGCCAGCAGCTTAACAGGGGCCGGGAACATTCAGTACTTC.

The sample holds one count of this clonotype. The J gene is TRBJ1-6, the V gene TRBV4-2, with D perhaps TRBD1 (5 bases). Germline values: CDR1 LGHNA, CDR2 YNFKEQ. There are 16 residues in the CDR3. V lost 7 bases and J lost 8, with 21 bases in between. CDR3 residues: CASTQVNGGRDSPLHF. The CDR3 bases are TGTGCCAGCACTCAAGTTAACGGGGGAAGGGATTCACCCCTCCACTTT.

J is TRBJ2-2 and V is TRBV4-1, with D perhaps TRBD2 (5 bases). Trimming removed 0 bases from V and 5 bases from J, with 13 bases in between. CDR1 MGHRA and CDR2 YSYEKL come from the germline V gene. CDR3 size: 16 residues. The CDR3 region has the DNA TGCGCCAGCAGCCAAGATCGGGGTGTAAAGACCGGGGAGCTGTTTTTT. Translating it yields CASSQDRGVKTGELFF.